These 21 T cell receptor beta chains share one sample of origin, sequenced in a study of cytomegalovirus exposure and HLA in healthy donors. The primer mix had 60 Vbeta and 13 Jbeta primers. Sequencing was performed with immunoSEQ multiplex PCR; in TCRdb, only in-frame clones are kept and a portion is missing. Among 150,000 to 200,000 clones listed, 80% were seen once. The sample consisted of PBMCs. The receptors shown here come from a boy aged 10-17 years in good health and CMV-seronegative.

V usage is TRBV5-1 and J usage is TRBJ1-1; TRBD1 is a possible D gene (6 bases). Per germline, CDR1 SGHRS and CDR2 YFSETQ. The CDR3 totals 13 residues. V lost 4 bases and J 7 bases, leaving 14 bases between the germline ends. This chain's CDR3 is CASSPGQPIEAFF. CDR3 bases: TGCGCCAGCAGCCCCGGACAGCCCATTGAAGCTTTCTTT.

The rearrangement joins TRBV10-3 to TRBJ1-3, with D unclear. V gave up 0 bases and J gave up 1 base, with 10 bases separating them. The germline gives CDR1 ENHRY, CDR2 SYGVKD. The CDR3 is 16 residues long. The CDR3 region has the DNA TGTGCCATCAGTGAGTCTCGAGGGCTGTCTGGAAACACCATATATTTT. This sequence encodes CAISESRGLSGNTIYF.

The V and J genes are TRBV5-1 and TRBJ1-6; possible D gene TRBD1, 6 bases. V lost 3 bases to trimming and J lost 9 bases, with 13 bases between them. This CDR3 has 14 residues. Per germline, CDR1 SGHRS and CDR2 YFSETQ. CDR3: CASSSTGGASPLHF. The CDR3 bases are TGCGCCAGCAGCTCGACAGGTGGAGCTTCACCCCTCCACTTT.

This clone is a singleton in its sample. This sequence joins TRBV27 and TRBJ2-1, with D uncertain. The germline CDR1 and CDR2 sequences are MNHEY and SMNVEV (reference sequence). The V and J ends lost 2 bases and 3 bases respectively, with 8 bases between them. The CDR3 has 14 amino acids. In DNA, the CDR3 is TGTGCCAGCAGTTTACAGGATTTCTACAATGAGCAGTTCTTC. Translating gives CASSLQDFYNEQFF.

The chain employs TRBV6-5 and TRBJ1-1; 7 nucleotides align to TRBD1. With V trimmed by 4 bases and J by 0 bases, 5 bases remained unmatched. Germline CDR1 is MNHEY and CDR2 is SVGAGI. The CDR3 has 15 amino acids. CDR3 loop: CASSFTGEMNTEAFF. The CDR3 bases are TGTGCCAGCAGTTTTACAGGGGAGATGAACACTGAAGCTTTCTTT.

The rearrangement links TRBV4-2 to TRBJ2-7; TRBD2 is a possible D gene (5 bases). Germline V gene sequence: CDR1 LGHNA, CDR2 YNFKEQ. CDR3 length equals 14 residues. Trimming stripped 4 bases from V and 3 bases from J, with 13 bases between. CDR3 region: CASSPEALLYEQYF. CDR3 nucleotides: TGTGCCAGCAGCCCGGAGGCACTACTCTACGAGCAGTACTTC.

The chain couples TRBV2 to TRBJ1-5, with 7 nucleotides matching TRBD1. The CDR3 is 16 residues long. V was pared by 6 bases and J by 0 bases, with 8 bases of the junction left unmatched. Germline assignment: CDR1 SNHLY and CDR2 FYNNEI. As DNA, the CDR3 is TGTGCCAGCAGCGCGCAGGGGGGCTATAGCAATCAGCCCCAGCATTTT. This gives the protein CASSAQGGYSNQPQHF.

The chain couples TRBV7-9 to TRBJ2-2; TRBD2 agrees at 12 bases. Trimming removed 5 bases from V and 1 base from J; junction bases left unmatched: 2. CDR3 length: 16 amino acids. Germline V lookup: CDR1 SEHNR, CDR2 FQNEAQ (reference sequence). This chain's CDR3 is CASSRLAGENTGELFF. The CDR3 DNA reads TGTGCCAGCAGCCGACTAGCGGGGGAGAACACCGGGGAGCTGTTTTTT.

This clone was seen once. The chain uses TRBV10-3 and TRBJ1-1; a possible D gene is TRBD1 (5 bases). V gave up 11 bases and J gave up 5 bases, with 18 bases separating them. Germline CDR1 reads ENHRY; CDR2 reads SYGVKD. This CDR3 region has 13 residues. CDR3 bases: TGTGCCTCCGACGGGGGAATCCAGACTGAAGCTTTCTTT. Amino acid sequence: CASDGGIQTEAFF.

To note about this clone: This sample includes further DNA sequences coding for the same CDR3. J is TRBJ2-2 and V is TRBV6-5, with TRBD1 as a possible D gene (6 bases). CDR1 is MNHEY and CDR2 is SVGAGI in the germline V gene. The V gene lost 5 bases and the J gene lost 3 bases, with 10 bases spanning the gap. This CDR3 contains 14 residues. CDR3 sequence reads: CASSRTAYTGELFF. The CDR3 DNA follows: TGTGCCAGCAGTAGGACAGCTTACACCGGGGAGCTGTTTTTT.

The rearrangement links TRBV7-9 to TRBJ1-3, with 8 positions matching TRBD1. Germline trimming cut 6 bases from V and 2 bases from J; bases unmatched to any gene: 6. The length of the CDR3 is 15 residues. Germline CDR1 reads SEHNR; CDR2 reads FQNEAQ (reference sequence). CDR3 nucleotide sequence: TGTGCCAGCAGATTGACAGGGGCTCCTGGAAACACCATATATTTT. This gives the protein CASRLTGAPGNTIYF.

On this clone: No conserved phenylalanine or tryptophan is present at the end of the CDR3, so a read error is the likely explanation. This chain links TRBV27 with TRBJ1-2; D might be TRBD1 (5 bases). Trimming removed 6 bases at V and 0 bases at J, with 11 bases between. This CDR3 has 14 residues. The germline V gene encodes CDR1 MNHEY and CDR2 SMNVEV (reference sequence). CDR3 loop: CASSSGGANYGYTL. The CDR3 coding sequence is TGTGCCAGCAGCAGCGGGGGGGCTAACTATGGCTACACCCTC.

The chain uses TRBV11-2 and TRBJ2-1; 9 bases match TRBD2. V gave up 5 bases and J gave up 7 bases; unmatched junction bases: 9. Germline lookup yields CDR1 SGHAT and CDR2 FQNNGV. The CDR3 is made up of 15 amino acids. The CDR3 sequence: CASSAERGAPNEQFF. The DNA of the CDR3 is TGTGCCAGCAGCGCAGAGCGGGGGGCCCCGAATGAGCAGTTCTTC.

This chain uses TRBV27 with TRBJ1-1, with 8 positions matching TRBD1. V lost 3 bases, J lost 2 bases, and 2 bases stayed unmatched. CDR3 length: 14 residues. The germline CDR1 and CDR2 sequences are MNHEY and SMNVEV (reference sequence). CDR3 in amino acids: CASSFRGLNTEAFF. The CDR3 region has the DNA TGTGCCAGCAGTTTCAGGGGGCTCAACACTGAAGCTTTCTTT.

The chain has TRBV7-2 and TRBJ1-5; maybe TRBD1 (6 bases). The germline CDR1 and CDR2 sequences are SGHTA and FQGNSA. Trimming cost V 5 bases and J 3 bases, with 14 bases left between them. CDR3 length: 15 amino acids. The CDR3 here is CASSLGQSVNQPQHF. CDR3 sequence (DNA): TGTGCCAGCAGCCTAGGACAGTCAGTCAATCAGCCCCAGCATTTT. Full variable domain (rest looked up from reference TRBV7-2 and TRBJ1-5): GAGVSQSPSNKVTEKGKDVELRCDPISGHTALYWYRQSLGQGLEFLIYFQGNSAPDKSGLPSDRFSAERTGGSVSTLTIQRTQQEDSAVYLCASSLGQSVNQPQHFGDGTRLSIL.

This chain uses TRBV7-2 with TRBJ1-4; 7 bases are shared with TRBD1. Germline CDR1 is SGHTA and CDR2 is FQGNSA. The CDR3 has 15 residues. J was trimmed by 3 bases and V by 4 bases; bases with no gene match: 5. The CDR3 nucleotides are TGTGCCAGCAGCTCGCAAGGGACAGCTAATGAAAAACTGTTTTTT. Translating it yields CASSSQGTANEKLFF.

The rearrangement joins TRBV4-1 to TRBJ1-2, with TRBD1 identical over 10 bases. CDR3 length: 15 residues. Germline V gene sequence: CDR1 MGHRA, CDR2 YSYEKL. J lost 9 bases, V lost 2 bases, and 9 bases had no gene match. CDR3 DNA sequence: TGCGCCAGCAGCCAACCCCGGGACAGGGGAAAGCGCTACACCTTC. The encoded protein is CASSQPRDRGKRYTF.

This chain connects TRBV5-1 to TRBJ1-1; D might be TRBD1 (6 bases). Germline CDR1 and CDR2: SGHRS and YFSETQ. This CDR3 has 15 residues. The V gene lost 0 bases and the J gene lost 1 base, with 10 bases spanning the gap. The CDR3 reads CASSLVGTPNTEAFF. CDR3 DNA: TGCGCCAGCAGCTTGGTCGGGACACCGAACACTGAAGCTTTCTTT.

The chain uses TRBV5-1 and TRBJ1-1, with D hard to call. Germline-derived CDR1 and CDR2 are SGHRS and YFSETQ. Trimming cost V 4 bases and J 1 base, with 20 bases left between them. The CDR3 runs 17 residues. The CDR3 sequence: CASSPSPSVVANTEAFF. CDR3 coding DNA: TGCGCCAGCAGCCCCAGTCCCAGTGTAGTAGCGAACACTGAAGCTTTCTTT.

This sequence joins TRBV7-6 and TRBJ2-7, with a weak D call TRBD2 (6 bases). Trimming removed 4 bases at V and 6 bases at J, with 16 bases between. The CDR3 is 14 residues long. CDR1 is SGHVS and CDR2 is FNYEAQ in the germline V gene. In nucleotides, the CDR3 is TGTGCCAGCAGCTCCCAACCAACTAGCTCCGAGCAGTACTTC. Translated, it gives CASSSQPTSSEQYF.

This rearrangement joins TRBV5-4 to TRBJ1-2, with unresolved D. Trimming stripped 5 bases from V and 8 bases from J, with 10 bases between. Germline values: CDR1 SGHNT, CDR2 YYREEE (reference sequence). The CDR3 spans 11 residues. The CDR3 nucleotides read TGTGCCAGCAGTCCCGGGAACGGCTACACCTTC. Protein: CASSPGNGYTF.